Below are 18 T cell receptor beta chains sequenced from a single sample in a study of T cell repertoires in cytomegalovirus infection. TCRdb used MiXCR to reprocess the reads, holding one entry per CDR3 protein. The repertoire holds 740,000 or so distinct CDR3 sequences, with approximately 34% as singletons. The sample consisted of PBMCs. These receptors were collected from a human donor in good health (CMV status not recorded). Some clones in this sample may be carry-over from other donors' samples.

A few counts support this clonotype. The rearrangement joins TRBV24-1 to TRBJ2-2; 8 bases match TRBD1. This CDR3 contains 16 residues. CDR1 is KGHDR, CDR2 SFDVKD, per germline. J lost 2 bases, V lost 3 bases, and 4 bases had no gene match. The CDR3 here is CATSDADRGNTGELFF. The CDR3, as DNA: TGTGCCACCAGTGATGCCGACAGGGGAAACACCGGGGAGCTGTTTTTT.

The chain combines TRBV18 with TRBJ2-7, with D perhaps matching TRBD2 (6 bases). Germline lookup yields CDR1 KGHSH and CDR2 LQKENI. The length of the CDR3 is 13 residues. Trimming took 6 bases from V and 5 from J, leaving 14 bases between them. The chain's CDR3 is CASSPTSHHEQYF. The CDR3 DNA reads TGTGCCAGCTCGCCGACTAGTCACCACGAGCAGTACTTC.

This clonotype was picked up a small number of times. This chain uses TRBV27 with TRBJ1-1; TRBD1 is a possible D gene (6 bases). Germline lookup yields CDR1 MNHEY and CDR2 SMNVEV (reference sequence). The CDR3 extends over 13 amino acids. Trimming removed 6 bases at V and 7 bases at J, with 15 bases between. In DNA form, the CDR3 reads TGTGCCAGCAGCGCAGTAATGGACAGTGAAGCTTTCTTT. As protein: CASSAVMDSEAFF.

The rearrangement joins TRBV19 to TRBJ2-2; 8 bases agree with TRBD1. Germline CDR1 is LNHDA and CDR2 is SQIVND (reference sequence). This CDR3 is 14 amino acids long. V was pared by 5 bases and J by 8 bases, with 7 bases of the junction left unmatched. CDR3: CASSYRQGIGELFF. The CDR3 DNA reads TGTGCCAGTAGTTACCGACAGGGGATAGGGGAGCTGTTTTTT.

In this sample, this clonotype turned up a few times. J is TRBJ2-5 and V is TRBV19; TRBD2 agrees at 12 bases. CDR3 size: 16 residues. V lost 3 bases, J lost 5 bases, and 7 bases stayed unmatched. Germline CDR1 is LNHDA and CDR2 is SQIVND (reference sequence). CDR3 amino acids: CASSIGLAGIGETQYF. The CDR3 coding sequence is TGTGCCAGTAGTATCGGACTAGCGGGGATCGGTGAGACCCAGTACTTC.

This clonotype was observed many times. The CDR3 sequence: CASSLVGLAGWGEQYF. CDR3 DNA sequence: TGTGCCAGCAGCTTAGTCGGTCTAGCGGGATGGGGCGAGCAGTACTTC. The V and J genes are TRBV7-6 and TRBJ2-7; 9 bases agree with TRBD2. V shed 1 base, J shed 6 bases, and the junction held 10 bases outside the gene matches. Germline-derived CDR1 and CDR2 are SGHVS and FNYEAQ. The CDR3 totals 16 residues.

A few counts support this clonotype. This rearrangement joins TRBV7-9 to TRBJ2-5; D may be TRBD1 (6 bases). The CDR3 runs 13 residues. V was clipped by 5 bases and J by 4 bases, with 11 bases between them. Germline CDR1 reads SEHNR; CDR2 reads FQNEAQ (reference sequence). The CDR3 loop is CASSLWTAETQYF. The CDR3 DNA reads TGTGCCAGCAGCCTCTGGACAGCAGAGACCCAGTACTTC.

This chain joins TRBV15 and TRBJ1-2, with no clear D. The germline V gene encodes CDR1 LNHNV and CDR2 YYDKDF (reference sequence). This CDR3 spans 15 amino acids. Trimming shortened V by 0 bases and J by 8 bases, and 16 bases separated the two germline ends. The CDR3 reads CATSRDPLRKGGYTF. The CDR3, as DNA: TGTGCCACCAGCAGAGACCCCCTCAGAAAGGGAGGCTACACCTTC.

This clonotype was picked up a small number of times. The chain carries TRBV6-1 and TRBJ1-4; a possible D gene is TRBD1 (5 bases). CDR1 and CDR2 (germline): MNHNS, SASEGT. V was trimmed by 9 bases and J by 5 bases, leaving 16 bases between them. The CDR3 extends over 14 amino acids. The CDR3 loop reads CASLRTFGNEKLFF. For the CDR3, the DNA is TGTGCCAGTCTGAGGACATTCGGAAATGAAAAACTGTTTTTT.

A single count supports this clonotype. CDR3 in DNA: TGTGCCAGCAGCCCGACAGGGGCGGCCGGGGAGCTGTTTTTT. As protein: CASSPTGAAGELFF. The chain uses TRBV5-8 and TRBJ2-2; 8 bases are shared with TRBD1. Per the germline V gene, CDR1 is SGHTS and CDR2 is YDEGEE. V shed 4 bases, J shed 6 bases, and the junction held 5 bases outside the gene matches. The CDR3 sequence is 14 residues long.

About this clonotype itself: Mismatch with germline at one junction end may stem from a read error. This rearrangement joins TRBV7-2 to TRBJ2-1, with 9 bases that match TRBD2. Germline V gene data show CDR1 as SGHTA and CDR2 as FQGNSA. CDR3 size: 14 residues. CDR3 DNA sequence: TGTGCCAGCAGCTTCCTAGGGCGGGAGGGTGAGCAGTGCTTC. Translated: CASSFLGREGEQCF.

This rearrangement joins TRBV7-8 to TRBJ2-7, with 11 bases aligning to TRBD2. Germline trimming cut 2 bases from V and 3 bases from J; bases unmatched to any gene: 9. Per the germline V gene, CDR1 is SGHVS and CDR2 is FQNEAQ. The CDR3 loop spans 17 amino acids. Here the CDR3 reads CASSLTSGGDSIYEQYF. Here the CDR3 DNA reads TGTGCCAGCAGCTTAACTAGCGGGGGTGATTCGATCTACGAGCAGTACTTC.

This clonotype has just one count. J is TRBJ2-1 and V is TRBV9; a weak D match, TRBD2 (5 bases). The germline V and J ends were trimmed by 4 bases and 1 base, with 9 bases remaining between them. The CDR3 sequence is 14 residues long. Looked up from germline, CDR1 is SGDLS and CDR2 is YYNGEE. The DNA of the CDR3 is TGTGCCAGCAGCAGCCAGCGGTCCTACAATGAGCAGTTCTTC. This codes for CASSSQRSYNEQFF.

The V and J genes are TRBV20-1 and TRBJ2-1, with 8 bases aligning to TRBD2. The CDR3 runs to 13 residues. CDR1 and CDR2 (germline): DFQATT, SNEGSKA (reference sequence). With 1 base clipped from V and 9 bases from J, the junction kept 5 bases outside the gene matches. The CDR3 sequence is CSARAGGPGEQFF. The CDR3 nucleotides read TGCAGTGCTAGAGCGGGGGGGCCGGGTGAGCAGTTCTTC.

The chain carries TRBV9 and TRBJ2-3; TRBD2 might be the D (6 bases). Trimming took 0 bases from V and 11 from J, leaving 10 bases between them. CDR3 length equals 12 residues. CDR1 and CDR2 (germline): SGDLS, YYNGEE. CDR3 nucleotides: TGTGCCAGCAGCGTAGTGGGGGGTATGCAGTATTTT. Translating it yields CASSVVGGMQYF.

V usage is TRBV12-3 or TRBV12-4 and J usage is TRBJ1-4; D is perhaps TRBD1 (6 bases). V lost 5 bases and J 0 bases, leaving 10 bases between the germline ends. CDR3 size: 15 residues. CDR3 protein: CASSAQGTTNEKLFF. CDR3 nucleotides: TGTGCCAGCAGTGCCCAGGGGACAACTAATGAAAAACTGTTTTTT.

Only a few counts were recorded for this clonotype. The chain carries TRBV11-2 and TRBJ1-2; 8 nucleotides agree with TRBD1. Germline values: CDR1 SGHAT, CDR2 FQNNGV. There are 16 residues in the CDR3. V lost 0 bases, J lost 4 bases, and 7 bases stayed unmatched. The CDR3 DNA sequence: TGTGCCAGCAGCTTAGACCTGATTGGGACAGGCTATGGCTACACCTTC. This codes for CASSLDLIGTGYGYTF. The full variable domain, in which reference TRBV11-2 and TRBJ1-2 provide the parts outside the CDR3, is EAGVAQSPRYKIIEKRQSVAFWCNPISGHATLYWYQQILGQGPKLLIQFQNNGVVDDSQLPKDRFSAERLKGVDSTLKIQPAKLEDSAVYLCASSLDLIGTGYGYTFGSGTRLTVV.

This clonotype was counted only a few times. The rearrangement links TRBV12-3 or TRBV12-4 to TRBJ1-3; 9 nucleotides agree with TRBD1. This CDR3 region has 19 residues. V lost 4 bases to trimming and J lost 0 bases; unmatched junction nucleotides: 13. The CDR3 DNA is TGTGCCAGCAGTTCGAAACACAGGGGGCTGCAGATCTCTGGAAACACCATATATTTT. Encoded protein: CASSSKHRGLQISGNTIYF.